This T cell receptor beta chain was obtained from a study of T-cell reconstitution after alpha-beta-depleted transplantation in children. About this clonotype itself: A much larger clone is a single base away; this may be a read error.

Preparing the TCRbeta library involved the use of unique molecular identifiers. In TCRdb, the PCR reads were re-called with MiXCR into one record per CDR3 protein. Of some 830,000 distinct CDR3 sequences in the sample, around 17% were seen once. CDR1 is DFQATT, CDR2 SNEGSKA, per germline (reference sequence). The CDR3 contains 13 residues. The input for sequencing was PBMCs, mostly from graft donor cells, taken 360 days after TCRalphabeta/CD19-depleted stem cell transplant. The origin of this receptor is a male patient aged 10 to 17 who had a stem cell transplant for acute lymphoblastic leukemia, so the T cells may come from the graft donor. The chain is built from TRBV20-1 and TRBJ2-3; a possible D gene is TRBD1 (5 bases). This chain's CDR3 is CSARRRVTDPQYF. The CDR3 DNA reads TGCAGTGCTAGGCGCAGGGTCACAGATCCGCAGTATTTT.